This T cell receptor beta chain comes out of a study of T cell responses to AZD1222 COVID-19 vaccine. As for the study in general: Some second doses came at about 4 weeks and others at about 12 weeks; these were pooled.

The V gene's germline CDR1 is MNHEY and CDR2 SVGEGT. Trimming took 5 bases from V and 0 from J, leaving 16 bases between them. This CDR3 region has 16 residues. Profiling relied on immunoSEQ multiplex PCR, and the TCRdb table lists in-frame clones only, not all of them. The sample records about 100,000 clones, approximately 90% being singletons. This TCR was sampled from an adult in good health. V and J are TRBV6-2 or TRBV6-3 and TRBJ1-1, with unresolved D. The source was peripheral blood, collected on day 0 of AZD1222 vaccination. DNA of the CDR3: TGTGCCAGCAGTGGAAAACTTCGGAATATGAACACTGAAGCTTTCTTT. This encodes CASSGKLRNMNTEAFF.